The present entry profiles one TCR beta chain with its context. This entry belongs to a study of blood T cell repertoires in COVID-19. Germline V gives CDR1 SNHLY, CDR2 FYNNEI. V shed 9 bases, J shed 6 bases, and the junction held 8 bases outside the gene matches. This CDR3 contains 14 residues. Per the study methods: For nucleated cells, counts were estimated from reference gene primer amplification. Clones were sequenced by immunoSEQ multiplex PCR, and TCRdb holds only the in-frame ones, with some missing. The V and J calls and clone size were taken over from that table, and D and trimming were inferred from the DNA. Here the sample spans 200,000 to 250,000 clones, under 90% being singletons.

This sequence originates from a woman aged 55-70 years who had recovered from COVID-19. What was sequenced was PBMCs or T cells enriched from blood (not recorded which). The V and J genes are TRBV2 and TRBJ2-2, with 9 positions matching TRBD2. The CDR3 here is CASMGTSYSGELFF. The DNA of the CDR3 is TGTGCCAGTATGGGGACTAGCTATTCCGGGGAGCTGTTTTTT.